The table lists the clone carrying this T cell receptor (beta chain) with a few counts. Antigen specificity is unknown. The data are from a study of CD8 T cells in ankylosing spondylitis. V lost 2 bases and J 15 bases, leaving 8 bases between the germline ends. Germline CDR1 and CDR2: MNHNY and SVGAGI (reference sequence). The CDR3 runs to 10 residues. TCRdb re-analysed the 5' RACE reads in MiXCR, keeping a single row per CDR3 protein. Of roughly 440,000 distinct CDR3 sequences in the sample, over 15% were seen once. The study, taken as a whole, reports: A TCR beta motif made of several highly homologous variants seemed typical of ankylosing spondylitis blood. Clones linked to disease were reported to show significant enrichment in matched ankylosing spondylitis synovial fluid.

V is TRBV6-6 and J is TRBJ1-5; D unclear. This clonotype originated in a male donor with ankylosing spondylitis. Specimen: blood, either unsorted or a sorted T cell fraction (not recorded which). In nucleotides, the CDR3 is TGTGCCAGCAGTTACATGTTGTGGCATTTT. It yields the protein CASSYMLWHF.